This T cell receptor beta chain was recorded in a study of metastatic and nonmetastatic thyroid tumors. Study-wide background: Repertoires from blood and tumor or nodule tissue of malignant and benign thyroid patients were compared.

Prior to thyroid surgery, none of the patients had received any treatment. CDR1 LGHDT and CDR2 YNNKEL come from the germline V gene (reference sequence). The CDR3 covers 15 residues. The V end lost 7 bases, the J end lost 4 bases, and 16 bases lay between the germline ends. This clone was recorded at least ten times. TCRdb reprocessed the PCR reads via MiXCR. Here the sample spans tens of thousands of clones, around 18% being singletons. The gene calls are TRBV3-1 and TRBJ1-4; possibly TRBD1 for D (6 bases). The sequencing sample was made of tumor tissue. This sequence was found in a female donor with papillary thyroid cancer or a benign thyroid nodule (not recorded which). Some clones in this sample may be carry-over from other donors' samples. Written as DNA, the CDR3 is TGTGCCAGCACCATCCGGGACAAGGATAATGAAAAACTGTTTTTT. It translates to CASTIRDKDNEKLFF.